Listed below are T cell receptor beta chains from one sample, sequenced in a study of PD-L1 blockade in urothelial cancer. TCRdb's copy holds only in-frame clones and misses some; the assay was immunoSEQ multiplex PCR. The sample lists approximately 110,000 clones; approximately 85% were seen once. The material sequenced was PBMCs, taken around atezolizumab (anti-PD-L1) treatment. Receptors were obtained from a man between 45 and 60 years old with urothelial cancer. The CDR3 runs from the conserved cysteine through the conserved F or W. Each record gives: J gene, V gene, D gene, CDR3 length, clone size, CDR3 DNA, CDR3 protein. A D gene is named only where the DNA matches it firmly. Only some rows state a clone size, as once, few, many or a class for expanded clones.

>TRBJ2-7|TRBV19|.|10|.
TGTGCCAGTACCCCTAACCGGCAGTACTTC
CASTPNRQYF
>TRBJ2-1|TRBV5-4|TRBD1|13|.
TGTGCCAGCAGCTATGGGACAGGGGATGAGCAGTTCTTC
CASSYGTGDEQFF
>TRBJ2-7|TRBV7-2|TRBD1|16|once
TGTGCCAGCAGCTTAGCCCGGGACAGGAGCTCCTACGAGCAGTACTTC
CASSLARDRSSYEQYF
>TRBJ2-5|TRBV18|TRBD1|14|.
TGTGCCAGTCTACCGGGACAGTGGGGCGAGACCCAGTACTTC
CASLPGQWGETQYF
>TRBJ1-5|TRBV28|.|16|.
TGTGCCAGCAGTTCCCCAGGGCTGGGGAGCAATCAGCCCCAGCATTTT
CASSSPGLGSNQPQHF
>TRBJ2-3|TRBV28|.|15|once
TGTGCCAGCAGTTCCTTGTCAACTATCACAGATACGCAGTATTTT
CASSSLSTITDTQYF
>TRBJ1-2|TRBV9|TRBD1|15|.
TGTGCCAGCAGCGTGGGACAGACACAGAACTATGGCTACACCTTC
CASSVGQTQNYGYTF
>TRBJ2-5|TRBV28|TRBD2|14|.
TGTGCCAGCGGACGGACTAGCGGTGGGGAGACCCAGTACTTC
CASGRTSGGETQYF
>TRBJ2-7|TRBV5-4|TRBD1|14|.
TGTGCCAGCAGCCGGGACAGGGGTAAGCACGAGCAGTACTTC
CASSRDRGKHEQYF
>TRBJ2-2|TRBV18|.|13|.
TGTGCCAGCTCACCGGTACTCACCGGGGAGCTGTTTTTT
CASSPVLTGELFF
>TRBJ2-7|TRBV5-4|.|16|.
TGTGCCAGCAGCCAACTTGGACAGATATACTCCTACGAGCAGTACTTC
CASSQLGQIYSYEQYF
>TRBJ1-2|TRBV28|TRBD1|17|.
TGTGCCAGCAGGCCCCATCAGGACAGGGTGAGGAGGAGTGGCTACACCTTC
CASRPHQDRVRRSGYTF
>TRBJ2-7|TRBV9|.|14|.
TGTGCCAGCAGCGTAGGCTACAGCTCCTACGAGCAGTACTTC
CASSVGYSSYEQYF
>TRBJ2-1|TRBV19|TRBD2|15|.
TGTGCCAGTAGTATTAGCGGGAACTCCTACAATGAGCAGTTCTTC
CASSISGNSYNEQFF
>TRBJ2-5|TRBV28|TRBD2|14|once
TGTGCCAGCAGTTTCCGGGGAGGGATTGAGACCCAGTACTTC
CASSFRGGIETQYF
>TRBJ1-5|TRBV7-7|TRBD1|21|.
TGTGCTAGCAGACTTCTTCCACCGATTGGTCCACGGGACAGAGGTTTTCAGCCCCAGCATTTT
CASRLLPPIGPRDRGFQPQHF
>TRBJ1-6|TRBV9|.|13|once
TGTGCCAGCAGCGTAAGGAGGGATTCACCCCTCCACTTT
CASSVRRDSPLHF